Ten or more counts support the clone carrying this T cell receptor beta chain. Antigen unknown. A read error may explain this, as a much larger clone is one base away. Until they underwent thyroid surgery, no patient had received any treatment. Using MiXCR, TCRdb re-called clones from the PCR reads. The profile shows 40,000 or so clones, 20% to 30% of them singletons. The entry originates in a study of metastatic and nonmetastatic thyroid tumors. General study findings and limits: Malignant tumors reportedly showed significantly higher TCR beta diversity than benign nodules in both blood and tumor.

The CDR3 spans 17 residues. The V and J ends lost 3 bases and 1 base respectively, with 17 bases between them. Germline loops: CDR1 MRHNA, CDR2 SNTAGT. This chain joins TRBV6-4 and TRBJ2-3, with D perhaps matching TRBD1 or TRBD2 (6 bases each). Sequenced: blood. The receptor's source is a female donor with papillary thyroid cancer or a benign thyroid nodule (not recorded which). Some clones in this sample may be carry-over from other donors' samples. The CDR3 bases are TGTGCCAGCAGTGAGAGTAGAGGGGGGCCGGGCACAGATACGCAGTATTTT. This translates into CASSESRGGPGTDTQYF.